This TCR beta chain was sequenced for a study of shared clonotypes between healthy human individuals. Study summary: Participating donors consisted of two women and a few men aged 18 to 49. Each donor's CD8 memory used one plate, CD8 naive two, each CD4 subset three.

V was cut by 4 bases and J by 6 bases, with 17 bases left in between. Germline loops: CDR1 SGHRS, CDR2 YFSETQ. CDR3 length: 15 residues. Authors' data handling: Filtering was not the same, since immunoSEQ gave junction-only sequences without quality scores. TCRdb's copy holds only in-frame clones and misses some; the assay was immunoSEQ multiplex PCR. V, J and clone size derive from that table, while D and trimming were established from the DNA sequence. The sample gives about 2.4 million clones, 90% to 95% of which show up once; roughly 0.39% is in the top ten. This rearrangement joins TRBV5-1 to TRBJ2-1, with D unresolved. The material sequenced was naive CD4+ T cells from PBMCs. This sample's subset: CD45RA+ positively selected. The origin of this receptor is a man in his late teens or twenties in good health. Some clones in this sample may be carry-over from other donors' samples. CDR3 protein: CASSRDFSPSNEQFF. CDR3 coding DNA: TGCGCCAGCAGCCGTGACTTTTCACCCTCCAATGAGCAGTTCTTC.